A selection of T cell receptor beta chains follows, all from one sample in a study of T cell responses to AZD1222 COVID-19 vaccine. Assay used: immunoSEQ multiplex PCR; TCRdb lists only in-frame clones, some missing. The sample includes 140,000 to 150,000 clones, about nine tenths of them seen just once. Sequenced material: peripheral blood, taken on day 0 of AZD1222 vaccination. These TCRs come from an adult in good health. Each CDR3 is given with its conserved first and last residue. The D gene is left open where the match is weak.

CDR3 protein	CDR3 DNA	V gene	D gene	J gene
CASSSGTGFYNSPLHF	TGTGCCAGCAGCTCAGGGACAGGATTCTATAATTCACCCCTCCACTTT	TRBV7-9	TRBD1	TRBJ1-6
CASSVSPGRAGTEAFF	TGTGCCAGCAGTGTCAGTCCCGGCAGGGCGGGCACTGAAGCTTTCTTT	TRBV6-1	-	TRBJ1-1
CASSLLTMVRRNTGELFF	TGTGCCAGCAGCTTGTTAACTATGGTACGGAGGAACACCGGGGAGCTGTTTTTT	TRBV5-8	-	TRBJ2-2
CASSLRGAANTEAFF	TGTGCCAGCAGCTTGAGGGGGGCCGCGAACACTGAAGCTTTCTTT	TRBV5-8	-	TRBJ1-1
CASGLVLGRDGNNEQFF	TGTGCTAGTGGTTTGGTACTGGGCCGGGACGGGAACAATGAGCAGTTCTTC	TRBV12-5	-	TRBJ2-1
CASSSLGLAGTNTQYF	TGCGCCAGCAGCTCGCTGGGACTAGCGGGGACTAATACGCAGTATTTT	TRBV5-1	TRBD2	TRBJ2-3
CASSLGLAGQEQFF	TGCGCCAGCAGCCTTGGACTAGCGGGGCAAGAGCAGTTCTTC	TRBV5-1	TRBD2	TRBJ2-1
CASSQDKGGYGYTF	TGTGCCAGCAGCCAAGATAAGGGGGGCTATGGCTACACCTTC	TRBV4-2	-	TRBJ1-2
CARGQGQGFTEAFF	TGTGCCCGGGGGCAGGGGCAAGGATTCACTGAAGCTTTCTTT	TRBV30	-	TRBJ1-1
CASSLGQGTGNTIYF	TGTGCCAGCAGCTTAGGACAGGGAACCGGAAACACCATATATTTT	TRBV7-2	TRBD1	TRBJ1-3
CASSQGGGTSNQPQHF	TGCGCCAGCAGCCAGGGAGGGGGGACTAGCAATCAGCCCCAGCATTTT	TRBV4-3	-	TRBJ1-5
CASSWTVSYGYTF	TGTGCCAGCAGCTGGACAGTCAGCTATGGCTACACCTTC	TRBV3-1/TRBV3-2	-	TRBJ1-2
CASSPSGGPNYGYTF	TGTGCCAGCTCACCTTCGGGAGGTCCTAACTATGGCTACACCTTC	TRBV18	-	TRBJ1-2
CASSLGPAGSYEQYF	TGTGCCAGCAGCTTAGGTCCAGCGGGGTCCTACGAGCAGTACTTC	TRBV7-2	TRBD2	TRBJ2-7
CASSLVLTGELFF	TGTGCCAGCAGTTTAGTCCTCACCGGGGAGCTGTTTTTT	TRBV12-3/TRBV12-4	-	TRBJ2-2